The sequence of this T cell receptor beta chain was determined in a study of shared clonotypes between healthy human individuals. Overall study context: Three plates were used per donor for CD4 naive, three for CD4 memory, two for CD8 naive and one for CD8 memory. Findings and limits, study-wide: In contrast to clonotypes shared by all four donors, non-shared clonotypes had lower generation probabilities.

The germline V and J ends were trimmed by 2 bases and 7 bases, with 9 bases remaining between them. CDR1 WNHNN and CDR2 SYGVQD come from the germline V gene (reference sequence). This CDR3 spans 13 amino acids. This clone came up a few times. Its specificity is not known. TCRdb keeps only in-frame clones here, not all; method: immunoSEQ multiplex PCR. The sample holds about 1 million clones, 65% to 75% seen once. What was sequenced was memory CD4+ T cells sorted from blood. Indicated subset: CD45RA-negative fraction. The TCR was taken from a man between 18 and 35 years old in good health. The chain joins TRBV10-1 to TRBJ1-5; D gene uncertain. CDR3 bases: TGCGCCAGCAGTGAGGGATTTCGGCAGCCCCAGCATTTT. Translation: CASSEGFRQPQHF.